Shown below are 20 T cell receptor beta chains from a single sample sequenced in a study of T cell responses to AZD1222 COVID-19 vaccine. Profiled with immunoSEQ multiplex PCR; TCRdb holds only in-frame clones, not every one. This sample has roughly 43,000 clones; about four fifths occur once, and the top ten carry roughly a fifth. Sample: peripheral blood, taken 28 days after the second dose of the MenACWY control vaccine. The receptors were sampled from an adult who received the MenACWY meningococcal vaccine as a control.

The chain employs TRBV2 and TRBJ1-1; 9 bases map to TRBD1. The germline gives CDR1 SNHLY, CDR2 FYNNEI. V lost 6 bases to trimming and J lost 1 base; unmatched junction nucleotides: 3. This CDR3 has 14 residues. The chain's CDR3 is CASRGGQGNTEAFF. Written as DNA, the CDR3 is TGTGCCAGCAGGGGGGGACAGGGGAACACTGAAGCTTTCTTT.

Concerning this clone itself: The same CDR3 is also encoded by other DNA sequences in this sample. This sequence joins TRBV2 and TRBJ1-1; 7 positions agree with TRBD1. CDR1 and CDR2 (germline): SNHLY, FYNNEI. V was pared by 4 bases and J by 0 bases, with 2 bases of the junction left unmatched. CDR3 size: 14 residues. The CDR3 spells CASSGQGLNTEAFF. The CDR3 DNA reads TGTGCCAGCAGTGGACAGGGACTGAACACTGAAGCTTTCTTT.

With respect to this clone: A far larger clone lies a single base away; this is likely a read error. The chain combines TRBV28 with TRBJ2-5; D is perhaps TRBD1 (6 bases). CDR1 and CDR2 from the germline V gene are MDHEN and SYDVKM. The ends were cut back, 8 bases at V and 5 bases at J, with 18 bases in the middle. The CDR3 is 14 residues long. CDR3 DNA: TGTGCCAGCTGTTGGGGGCCAGATGAGGAGACCCAGTACTTC. This gives the protein CASCWGPDEETQYF.

This clone was recorded at least ten times. This chain connects TRBV2 to TRBJ2-5, with unresolved D. The V end was cut by 0 bases, the J end by 3 bases, with 5 bases between. The CDR3 sequence is 13 residues long. Germline-derived CDR1 and CDR2 are SNHLY and FYNNEI. CDR3 in amino acids: CASSEAGEETQYF. The CDR3 DNA reads as TGTGCCAGCAGTGAAGCTGGGGAAGAGACCCAGTACTTC.

J is TRBJ2-1 and V is TRBV6-5; D may be TRBD1 (6 bases). Germline CDR1 is MNHEY and CDR2 is SVGAGI. The CDR3 consists of 13 residues. The V end lost 5 bases, the J end lost 7 bases, and 12 bases lay between the germline ends. CDR3 nucleotide sequence: TGTGCCAGCAGTCTACAGGGTTTGAATGAGCAGTTCTTC. This gives the protein CASSLQGLNEQFF.

This clone was seen a handful of times. The V call is TRBV7-9, the J call TRBJ2-1, with D possibly matching TRBD2 (5 bases). The germline CDR1 and CDR2 sequences are SEHNR and FQNEAQ (reference sequence). V lost 5 bases, J lost 2 bases, and 10 bases lay in between. CDR3 length: 14 amino acids. CDR3 DNA: TGTGCCAGCAGCCCCCGAGGGACCTACAATGAGCAGTTCTTC. This translates into CASSPRGTYNEQFF. The full variable domain, with the rest looked up from reference TRBV7-9 and TRBJ2-1, is DTGVSQNPRHKITKRGQNVTFRCDPISEHNRLYWYRQTLGQGPEFLTYFQNEAQLEKSRLLSDRFSAERPKGSFSTLEIQRTEQGDSAMYLCASSPRGTYNEQFFGPGTRLTVL.

This clone has only one observation. This chain links TRBV28 with TRBJ1-4, with D perhaps TRBD1 (5 bases). The CDR3 length is 16 residues. Germline assignment: CDR1 MDHEN and CDR2 SYDVKM. V was pared by 4 bases and J by 5 bases, with 17 bases between. The CDR3 loop is CASSSPRQRRNEKLFF. CDR3 sequence (DNA): TGTGCCAGCAGTTCCCCCCGACAGCGCAGGAATGAAAAACTGTTTTTT.

The chain combines TRBV28 with TRBJ1-5, with a weak D call TRBD1 (5 bases). The CDR3 has 14 amino acids. CDR1 and CDR2 from the germline V gene are MDHEN and SYDVKM. The V end was cut by 6 bases, the J end by 7 bases, with 16 bases between. The CDR3 is CASSPGAGLQPQHF. For the CDR3, the DNA is TGTGCCAGCAGCCCCGGGGCAGGGCTGCAGCCCCAGCATTTT.

This sequence joins TRBV5-6 and TRBJ1-2; D might be TRBD1 (6 bases). Looked up from germline, CDR1 is SGHDT and CDR2 is YYEEEE. The CDR3 spans 14 residues. Trimming stripped 4 bases from V and 8 bases from J, with 18 bases between. The CDR3 is CASSLLGGRGGYTF. The CDR3 DNA reads as TGTGCCAGCAGCCTCCTAGGGGGGCGCGGGGGCTACACCTTC.

The V gene is TRBV7-2, the J gene TRBJ1-2; D remains unclear. Deletions cut 8 bases from V and 2 bases from J, with 12 bases between. Per the germline V gene, CDR1 is SGHTA and CDR2 is FQGNSA. This CDR3 has 13 residues. In DNA, the CDR3 is TGTGCCAGCGCCGCCCAGTTAAACTATGGCTACACCTTC. Translating it yields CASAAQLNYGYTF. Using reference TRBV7-2 and TRBJ1-2 for the parts outside the CDR3, the full variable domain is GAGVSQSPSNKVTEKGKDVELRCDPISGHTALYWYRQSLGQGLEFLIYFQGNSAPDKSGLPSDRFSAERTGGSVSTLTIQRTQQEDSAVYLCASAAQLNYGYTFGSGTRLTVV.

This chain joins TRBV7-2 and TRBJ1-5; TRBD1 might be the D (5 bases). V shed 3 bases and J shed 0 bases, with 6 bases lying between them. The CDR3 is made up of 14 amino acids. CDR1 is SGHTA, CDR2 FQGNSA, per germline. CDR3 DNA sequence: TGTGCCAGCAGCTTGGGACCTAGCAATCAGCCCCAGCATTTT. Protein sequence: CASSLGPSNQPQHF.

V usage is TRBV9 and J usage is TRBJ1-1, with TRBD1 matching 10 bases. The germline CDR1 and CDR2 sequences are SGDLS and YYNGEE. The CDR3 totals 14 residues. V was pared by 3 bases and J by 6 bases, with 5 bases of the junction left unmatched. CDR3 nucleotides: TGTGCCAGCAGCGGCCCCGGGACAGGGGCTGAAGCTTTCTTT. Its protein is CASSGPGTGAEAFF.

The V call is TRBV4-2, the J call TRBJ2-3; 12 bases line up with TRBD2. Per germline, CDR1 LGHNA and CDR2 YNFKEQ. The CDR3 length is 21 residues. V lost 1 base to trimming and J lost 2 bases; unmatched junction nucleotides: 16. CDR3 DNA: TGTGCCAGCAGCCAAGCACCGTCGACTAGCGGGAGTTTCGATGTCACAGATACGCAGTATTTT. Its translation: CASSQAPSTSGSFDVTDTQYF.

The genes are TRBV5-1 and TRBJ1-1; tentative D call: TRBD1 (5 bases). Germline values: CDR1 SGHRS, CDR2 YFSETQ. The V end lost 1 base, the J end lost 0 bases, and 7 bases lay between the germline ends. CDR3 length: 14 amino acids. The CDR3 nucleotides are TGCGCCAGCAGCTTGTCGACAGTGAACACTGAAGCTTTCTTT. It translates to CASSLSTVNTEAFF.

This clone occurred a few times. The chain joins TRBV13 to TRBJ2-5, with TRBD2 identical over 12 bases. J gave up 4 bases and V 5 bases, and 5 bases lay outside the gene matches. Germline CDR1 and CDR2: PRHDT and FYEKMQ (reference sequence). The CDR3 spans 15 residues. This CDR3 is CASSMLAGGRETQYF. The CDR3 bases are TGTGCCAGCAGCATGCTAGCGGGGGGGCGAGAGACCCAGTACTTC.

This chain connects TRBV6-5 to TRBJ1-2; D gene ambiguous. The CDR3 length is 12 residues. Between the trimmed V and J ends, which lost 10 bases and 7 bases, there was a span of 16 bases. Germline V gene data show CDR1 as MNHEY and CDR2 as SVGAGI. CDR3 in amino acids: CATGTYPTGYTF. The DNA for the CDR3 is TGTGCCACTGGCACGTACCCAACTGGCTACACCTTC.

The gene calls are TRBV3-1 (or the pseudogene TRBV3-2) and TRBJ2-5, with 13 bases aligning to TRBD2. V trimming: 4 bases; J trimming: 5 bases; junction bases outside the gene matches: 1. Per the germline V gene, CDR1 is LGHDT and CDR2 is YNNKEL (reference sequence). The CDR3 contains 14 residues. In nucleotides, the CDR3 is TGTGCCAGCAGCCTGACTAGCGGGGGGGAGACCCAGTACTTC. Protein: CASSLTSGGETQYF.

The rearrangement uses TRBV2 and TRBJ2-3; TRBD1 matches 12 bases. Losses at the gene ends were 6 bases for V and 3 bases for J; bases not matched to a gene: 10. The germline gives CDR1 SNHLY, CDR2 FYNNEI. There are 17 residues in the CDR3. As DNA, the CDR3 is TGTGCCAGCAGAGGCGCGGGACAGGGGGCACTTACAGATACGCAGTATTTT. Its protein is CASRGAGQGALTDTQYF.

The chain employs TRBV4-1 and TRBJ2-6, with TRBD1 as a possible D gene (6 bases). This CDR3 comprises 18 residues. Germline CDR1 is MGHRA and CDR2 is YSYEKL. V shed 1 base and J shed 1 base, with 14 bases lying between them. CDR3 region: CASSQVGQGQSGANVLTF. The CDR3 nucleotides are TGCGCCAGCAGCCAAGTCGGTCAGGGACAATCTGGGGCCAACGTCCTGACTTTC.

The chain has TRBV19 and TRBJ2-1, with D unclear. The ends were cut back, 6 bases at V and 7 bases at J, with 13 bases in the middle. From germline, CDR1 is LNHDA and CDR2 SQIVND (reference sequence). The CDR3 runs 13 residues. CDR3 sequence (DNA): TGTGCCAGTAGCCCGAGACCCTTTAATGAGCAGTTCTTC. The encoded protein is CASSPRPFNEQFF.